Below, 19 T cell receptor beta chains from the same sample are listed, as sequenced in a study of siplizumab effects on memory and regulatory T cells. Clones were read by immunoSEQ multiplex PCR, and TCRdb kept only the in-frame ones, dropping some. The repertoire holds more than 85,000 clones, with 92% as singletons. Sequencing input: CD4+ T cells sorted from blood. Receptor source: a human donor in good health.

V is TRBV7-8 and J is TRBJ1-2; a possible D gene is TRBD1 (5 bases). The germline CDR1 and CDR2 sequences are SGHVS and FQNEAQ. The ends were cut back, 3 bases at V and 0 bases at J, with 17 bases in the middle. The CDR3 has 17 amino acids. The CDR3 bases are TGTGCCAGCAGCTTCCGACAGCGCCCAATCTCTAACTATGGCTACACCTTC. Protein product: CASSFRQRPISNYGYTF. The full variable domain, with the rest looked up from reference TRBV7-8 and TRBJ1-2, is GAGVSQSPRYKVAKRGQDVALRCDPISGHVSLFWYQQALGQGPEFLTYFQNEAQLDKSGLPSDRFFAERPEGSVSTLKIQRTQQEDSAVYLCASSFRQRPISNYGYTFGSGTRLTVV.

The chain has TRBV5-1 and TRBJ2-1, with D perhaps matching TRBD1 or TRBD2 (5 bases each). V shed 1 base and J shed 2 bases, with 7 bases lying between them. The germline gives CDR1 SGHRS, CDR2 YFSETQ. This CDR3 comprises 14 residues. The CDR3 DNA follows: TGCGCCAGCAGCTTGCAGGGAGCCTACAATGAGCAGTTCTTC. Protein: CASSLQGAYNEQFF.

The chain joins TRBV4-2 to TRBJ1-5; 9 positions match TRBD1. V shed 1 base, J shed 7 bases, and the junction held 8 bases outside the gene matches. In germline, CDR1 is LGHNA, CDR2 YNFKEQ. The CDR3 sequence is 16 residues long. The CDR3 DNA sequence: TGTGCCAGCAGCCAAGTGGAGGGACAGGGAGGGCAGCCCCAGCATTTT. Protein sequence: CASSQVEGQGGQPQHF.

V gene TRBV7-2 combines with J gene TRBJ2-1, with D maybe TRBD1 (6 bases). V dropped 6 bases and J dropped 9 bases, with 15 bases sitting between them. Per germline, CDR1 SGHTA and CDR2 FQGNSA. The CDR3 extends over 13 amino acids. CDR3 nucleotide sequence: TGTGCCAGCAGTTGGGACATTGAAGGTGAGCAGTTCTTC. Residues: CASSWDIEGEQFF.

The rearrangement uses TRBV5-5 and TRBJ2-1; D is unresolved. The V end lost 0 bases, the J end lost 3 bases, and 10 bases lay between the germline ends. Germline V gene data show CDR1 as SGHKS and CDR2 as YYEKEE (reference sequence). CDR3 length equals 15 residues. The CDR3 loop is CASSLAPISYNEQFF. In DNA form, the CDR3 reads TGTGCCAGCAGCTTGGCTCCCATCAGCTACAATGAGCAGTTCTTC.

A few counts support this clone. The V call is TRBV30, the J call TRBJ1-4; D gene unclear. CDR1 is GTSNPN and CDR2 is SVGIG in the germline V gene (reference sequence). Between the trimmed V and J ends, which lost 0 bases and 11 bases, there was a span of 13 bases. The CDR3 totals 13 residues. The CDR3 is CAWSVKSNGKLFF. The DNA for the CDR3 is TGTGCCTGGAGTGTAAAATCTAACGGGAAACTGTTTTTT.

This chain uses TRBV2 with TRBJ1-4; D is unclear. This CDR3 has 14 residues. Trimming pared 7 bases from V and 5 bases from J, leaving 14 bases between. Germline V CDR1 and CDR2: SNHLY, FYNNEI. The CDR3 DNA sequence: TGTGCCAGCAATTCGGGGATGGGAAATGAAAAACTGTTTTTT. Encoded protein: CASNSGMGNEKLFF. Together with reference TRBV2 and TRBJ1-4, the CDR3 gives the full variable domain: EPEVTQTPSHQVTQMGQEVILRCVPISNHLYFYWYRQILGQKVEFLVSFYNNEISEKSEIFDDQFSVERPDGSNFTLKIRSTKLEDSAMYFCASNSGMGNEKLFFGSGTQLSVL.

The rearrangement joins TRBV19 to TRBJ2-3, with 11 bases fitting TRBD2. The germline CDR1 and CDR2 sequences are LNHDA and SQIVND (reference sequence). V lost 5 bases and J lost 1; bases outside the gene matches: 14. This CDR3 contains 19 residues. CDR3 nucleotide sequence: TGTGCCAGTAGTCACGGAGGGACTAGCGGATCAAGTTGCACAGATACGCAGTATTTT. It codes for CASSHGGTSGSSCTDTQYF.

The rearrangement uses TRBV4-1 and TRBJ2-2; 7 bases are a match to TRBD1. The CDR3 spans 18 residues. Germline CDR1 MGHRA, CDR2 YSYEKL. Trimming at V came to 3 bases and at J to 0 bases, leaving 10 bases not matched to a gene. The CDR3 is CASSQGPATGTNTGELFF. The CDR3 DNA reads TGCGCCAGCAGCCAGGGCCCAGCGACAGGGACGAACACCGGGGAGCTGTTTTTT.

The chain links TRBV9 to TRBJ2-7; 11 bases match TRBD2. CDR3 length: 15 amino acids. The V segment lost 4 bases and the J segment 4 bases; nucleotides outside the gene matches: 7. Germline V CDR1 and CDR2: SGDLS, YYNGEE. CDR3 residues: CASSLAGGPQYEQYF. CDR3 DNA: TGTGCCAGCAGCCTAGCGGGGGGCCCCCAGTACGAGCAGTACTTC. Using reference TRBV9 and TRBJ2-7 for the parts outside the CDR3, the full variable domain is DSGVTQTPKHLITATGQRVTLRCSPRSGDLSVYWYQQSLDQGLQFLIQYYNGEERAKGNILERFSAQQFPDLHSELNLSSLELGDSALYFCASSLAGGPQYEQYFGPGTRLTVT.

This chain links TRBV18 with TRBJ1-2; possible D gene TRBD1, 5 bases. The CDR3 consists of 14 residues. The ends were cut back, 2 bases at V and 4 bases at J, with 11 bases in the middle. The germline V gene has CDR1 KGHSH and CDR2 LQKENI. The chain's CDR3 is CASSPDQGVYGYTF. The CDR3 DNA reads TGTGCCAGCTCACCAGATCAGGGAGTCTATGGCTACACCTTC. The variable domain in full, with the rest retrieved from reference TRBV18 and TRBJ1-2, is NAGVMQNPRHLVRRRGQEARLRCSPMKGHSHVYWYRQLPEEGLKFMVYLQKENIIDESGMPKERFSAEFPKEGPSILRIQQVVRGDSAAYFCASSPDQGVYGYTFGSGTRLTVV.

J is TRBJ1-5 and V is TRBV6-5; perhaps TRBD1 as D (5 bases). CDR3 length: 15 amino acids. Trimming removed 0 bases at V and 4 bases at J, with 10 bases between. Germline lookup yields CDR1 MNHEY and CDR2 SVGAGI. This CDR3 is CASSYSADTNQPQHF. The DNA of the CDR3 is TGTGCCAGCAGTTACTCGGCGGACACTAATCAGCCCCAGCATTTT.

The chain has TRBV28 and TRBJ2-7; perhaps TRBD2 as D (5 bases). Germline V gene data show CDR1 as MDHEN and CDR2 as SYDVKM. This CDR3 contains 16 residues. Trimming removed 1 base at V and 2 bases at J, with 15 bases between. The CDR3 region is CASSLLEGGSPYEQYF. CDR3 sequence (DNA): TGTGCCAGCAGTTTATTAGAAGGAGGTTCGCCCTACGAGCAGTACTTC.

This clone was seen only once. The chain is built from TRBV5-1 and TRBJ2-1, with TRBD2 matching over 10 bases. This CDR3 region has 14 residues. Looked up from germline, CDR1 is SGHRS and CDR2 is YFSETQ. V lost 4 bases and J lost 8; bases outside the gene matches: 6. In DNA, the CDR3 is TGCGCCAGCAGCGATCTAGCGGGAGAGGATGAGCAGTTCTTC. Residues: CASSDLAGEDEQFF.

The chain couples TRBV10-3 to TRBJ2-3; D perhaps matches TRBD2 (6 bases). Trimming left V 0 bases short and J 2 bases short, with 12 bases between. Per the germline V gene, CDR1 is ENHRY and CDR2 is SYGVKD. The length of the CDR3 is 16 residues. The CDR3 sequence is CAISESRGFTTDTQYF. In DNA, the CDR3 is TGTGCCATCAGTGAGTCGCGGGGTTTCACCACAGATACGCAGTATTTT.

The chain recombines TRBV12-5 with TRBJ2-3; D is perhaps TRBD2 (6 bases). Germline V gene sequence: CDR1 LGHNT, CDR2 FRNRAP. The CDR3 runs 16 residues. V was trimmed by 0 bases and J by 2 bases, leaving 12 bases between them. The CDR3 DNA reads TGTGCTAGTGGTTTGGTAATCGGGGGAATCACAGATACGCAGTATTTT. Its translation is CASGLVIGGITDTQYF. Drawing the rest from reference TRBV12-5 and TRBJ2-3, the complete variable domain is DARVTQTPRHKVTEMGQEVTMRCQPILGHNTVFWYRQTMMQGLELLAYFRNRAPLDDSGMPKDRFSAEMPDATLATLKIQPSEPRDSAVYFCASGLVIGGITDTQYFGPGTRLTVL.

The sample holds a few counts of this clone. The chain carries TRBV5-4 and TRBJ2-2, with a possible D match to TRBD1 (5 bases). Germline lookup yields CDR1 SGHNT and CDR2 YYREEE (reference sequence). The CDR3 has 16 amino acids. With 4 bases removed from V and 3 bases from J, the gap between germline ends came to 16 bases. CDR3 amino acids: CASSPRPTVHTGELFF. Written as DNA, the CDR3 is TGTGCCAGCAGCCCCAGACCGACAGTACACACCGGGGAGCTGTTTTTT.

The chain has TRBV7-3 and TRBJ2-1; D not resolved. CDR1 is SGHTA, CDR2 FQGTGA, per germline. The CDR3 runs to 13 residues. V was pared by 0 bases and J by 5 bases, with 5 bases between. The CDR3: CASSLTADNEQFF. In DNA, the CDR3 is TGTGCCAGCAGCTTAACTGCGGACAATGAGCAGTTCTTC.

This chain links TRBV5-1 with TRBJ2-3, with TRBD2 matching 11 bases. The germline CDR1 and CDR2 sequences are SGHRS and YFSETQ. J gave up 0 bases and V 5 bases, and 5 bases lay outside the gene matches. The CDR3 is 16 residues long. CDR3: CASSKIAGGSTDTQYF. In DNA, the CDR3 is TGCGCCAGCAGTAAGATAGCGGGGGGGAGCACAGATACGCAGTATTTT.